This TCR beta chain is drawn from a study of blood T cells in healthy people across ages. Peripheral blood was drawn, about 9.7 milliliters per donor. This clonotype was recorded a few times. A second PCR of about 6 to 12 cycles used a sample-barcoded 5' primer and a J-beta primer mix. Each of the cDNA molecules was tagged by a template-switch adaptor with 12 random nucleotides. TCRdb reprocessed the 5' RACE reads via MiXCR and lists one record per CDR3 protein. The sample lists around 520,000 distinct CDR3 sequences, about 25% seen once, with approximately 3.6% in the top ten. Trimming removed 5 bases from V and 5 bases from J, with 18 bases in between. Germline V gives CDR1 SGHTA, CDR2 FQGNSA. The CDR3 has 16 amino acids. A further study also used this sample, focusing on T cells of mothers and their children. As reported in that work: Mothers yielded over 8.5 million CDR3 reads, children some 2.8 million each. Microchimeric T cell clones that persisted were not detected.

The chain combines TRBV7-2 with TRBJ1-4; D remains unclear. This clonotype was sampled from a boy between 2 and 10 years old in good health. Sequencing was performed on blood. CDR3 sequence (DNA): TGTGCCAGCAGCCCTCGCCCCGGGTTCCGGAATGAAAAACTGTTTTTT. It translates to CASSPRPGFRNEKLFF. The full variable domain, its missing parts supplied by reference TRBV7-2 and TRBJ1-4, is GAGVSQSPSNKVTEKGKDVELRCDPISGHTALYWYRQSLGQGLEFLIYFQGNSAPDKSGLPSDRFSAERTGGSVSTLTIQRTQQEDSAVYLCASSPRPGFRNEKLFFGSGTQLSVL.